The 27 T cell receptor beta chains below come from one sample, sequenced in a study of neurological immune-mediated disorders. TCRdb reanalysed the 5' RACE reads using MiXCR and keeps one entry per CDR3 protein. The table has fewer than 35,000 distinct CDR3 sequences, over 3% seen once. Sequencing was carried out using PBMCs. These receptors were collected from a woman aged 30 to 39 with multiple sclerosis.

This clonotype was found many times. V is TRBV28 and J is TRBJ1-4; TRBD1 might be the D (6 bases). The CDR3 sequence is 14 residues long. Trimming removed 8 bases from V and 3 bases from J, with 13 bases in between. Germline V lookup: CDR1 MDHEN, CDR2 SYDVKM. CDR3 DNA sequence: TGTGCCAGCGGGGGCTGGGCGTCTAATGAAAAACTGTTTTTT. It is translated as CASGGWASNEKLFF.

This clonotype was seen a few times. This chain links TRBV29-1 with TRBJ1-1; D remains unclear. Germline CDR1 reads SQVTM; CDR2 reads ANQGSEA. This CDR3 contains 11 residues. V lost 3 bases, J lost 0 bases, and 2 bases lay in between. The CDR3 nucleotides are TGCAGCGTTGAGCTGAACACTGAAGCTTTCTTT. Protein product: CSVELNTEAFF. Full variable domain (remainder filled in from reference TRBV29-1 and TRBJ1-1): SAVISQKPSRDICQRGTSLTIQCQVDSQVTMMFWYRQQPGQSLTLIATANQGSEATYESGFVIDKFPISRPNLTFSTLTVSNMSPEDSSIYLCSVELNTEAFFGQGTRLTVV.

Remarks on this clonotype: It may be a read error: a sequence one base away is much more abundant. This chain links TRBV7-9 with TRBJ2-7; no firm D call. CDR1 SEHNR and CDR2 FQNEAQ come from the germline V gene (reference sequence). This CDR3 spans 11 amino acids. The CDR3 bases are TGTGTCAGCAGCTTAGGCCCCGAGCAGTACTTC. It specifies CVSSLGPEQYF.

Ten or more counts support this clonotype. This chain uses TRBV5-1 with TRBJ2-5; D may match TRBD1 or TRBD2 (5 bases each). V dropped 4 bases and J dropped 5 bases, with 15 bases sitting between them. Germline CDR1 SGHRS, CDR2 YFSETQ. CDR3 length equals 14 residues. The CDR3 spells CASSLDGDRETQYF. DNA of the CDR3: TGCGCCAGCAGCCTGGACGGGGACCGGGAGACCCAGTACTTC.

This clonotype was found a few times. The V and J genes are TRBV9 and TRBJ2-3; TRBD2 matches at 9 bases. The V gene's germline CDR1 is SGDLS and CDR2 YYNGEE. The CDR3 has 16 residues. Unmatched junction bases numbered 11, after V lost 3 bases and J lost 6 bases. The CDR3 spells CASSALGGGDPDTQYF. CDR3 DNA: TGTGCCAGCAGCGCCCTCGGCGGGGGGGACCCGGATACGCAGTATTTT.

This clonotype was found many times. The rearrangement links TRBV2 to TRBJ2-1; D unclear. Looked up from germline, CDR1 is SNHLY and CDR2 is FYNNEI. The germline V and J ends were trimmed by 6 bases and 8 bases, with 8 bases remaining between them. The CDR3 is 11 residues long. The chain's CDR3 is CASRDKDEQFF. DNA for the CDR3: TGTGCCAGCAGGGATAAGGATGAGCAGTTCTTC. Full variable domain (missing parts from reference TRBV2 and TRBJ2-1): EPEVTQTPSHQVTQMGQEVILRCVPISNHLYFYWYRQILGQKVEFLVSFYNNEISEKSEIFDDQFSVERPDGSNFTLKIRSTKLEDSAMYFCASRDKDEQFFGPGTRLTVL.

This clonotype was seen repeatedly, ten times or more. The CDR3 DNA sequence: TGTGCCAGCAGCCGCGCCCGGGACAACAATGAGCAGTTCTTC. It encodes CASSRARDNNEQFF. The chain employs TRBV7-2 and TRBJ2-1; D is possibly TRBD1 (6 bases). CDR1 and CDR2 from the germline V gene are SGHTA and FQGNSA. CDR3 length: 14 residues. With 5 bases removed from V and 5 bases from J, the gap between germline ends came to 13 bases.

This clonotype was seen ten or more times. The chain uses TRBV7-2 and TRBJ2-7, with D perhaps TRBD1 or TRBD2 (6 bases each). Germline V lookup: CDR1 SGHTA, CDR2 FQGNSA. The CDR3 is 16 residues long. Trimming shortened V by 1 base and J by 6 bases, and 19 bases separated the two germline ends. CDR3 DNA sequence: TGTGCCAGCAGCTTAGGAGGGGGGCCATCGAGCGGCGAGCAGTACTTC. The encoded protein is CASSLGGGPSSGEQYF.

In its sample, this clonotype was seen many times. A much larger clone differs by one base, so this may be a read error. The V gene is TRBV10-3, the J gene TRBJ2-6, with D perhaps TRBD1 (5 bases). This CDR3 is 17 amino acids long. CDR1 and CDR2 (germline): ENHRY, SYGVKD. For the CDR3, the DNA is TGTGCCATCAGTGAGGGGCAGGCTTTCTCTGGGGCCAAAGTCCTGACTTTC. Amino acid sequence: CAISEGQAFSGAKVLTF.

This clonotype was found a few times. Given a much more abundant clone one base away, this may be a read error. The genes are TRBV20-1 and TRBJ2-1; D gene ambiguous. V was pared by 3 bases and J by 9 bases, with 15 bases between. In germline, CDR1 is DFQATT, CDR2 SNEGSKA (reference sequence). The CDR3 covers 13 residues. This chain's CDR3 is CSARWESNSEQFF. In nucleotides, the CDR3 is TGCAGTGCTAGGTGGGAATCCAACAGTGAGCAGTTCTTC.

There are many counts of this clonotype. V usage is TRBV28 and J usage is TRBJ1-3; D is ambiguous. V lost 7 bases and J lost 0, with 10 bases in between. The CDR3 runs 14 residues. Per germline, CDR1 MDHEN and CDR2 SYDVKM. DNA for the CDR3: TGTGCCAGCATCACGGCGGACTCTGGAAACACCATATATTTT. Its translation is CASITADSGNTIYF.

This clonotype was detected many times. V gene TRBV6-2 or TRBV6-3 combines with J gene TRBJ2-1; the D is unclear. The V gene lost 1 base and the J gene lost 13 bases, with 11 bases spanning the gap. Germline CDR1 and CDR2: MNHEY and SVGEGT. CDR3 size: 12 residues. The CDR3 loop is CASSYFGTPQFF. The CDR3, as DNA: TGTGCCAGCAGTTACTTTGGTACGCCCCAGTTCTTC.

This clonotype was counted at least ten times. This chain uses TRBV7-2 with TRBJ2-1, with a weak D call TRBD2 (6 bases). The CDR3 has 15 residues. Trimming removed 5 bases from V and 0 bases from J, with 11 bases in between. The germline V gene encodes CDR1 SGHTA and CDR2 FQGNSA. The CDR3 nucleotides read TGTGCCAGCAGCCTGGGACTGGACTCCTACAATGAGCAGTTCTTC. Protein: CASSLGLDSYNEQFF.

This clonotype was counted many times. This chain joins TRBV7-9 and TRBJ2-7; D is possibly TRBD2 (5 bases). The germline CDR1 and CDR2 sequences are SEHNR and FQNEAQ (reference sequence). Trimming took 5 bases from V and 3 from J, leaving 20 bases between them. The CDR3 extends over 16 amino acids. The CDR3 region has the DNA TGTGCCAGCAGCCACGGGAACGACGCGGACGGCTACGAGCAGTACTTC. Protein: CASSHGNDADGYEQYF.

This clonotype came up many times. This rearrangement joins TRBV29-1 to TRBJ2-5, with D possibly being TRBD2 (5 bases). This CDR3 contains 12 residues. The germline V and J ends were trimmed by 3 bases and 2 bases, with 7 bases remaining between them. Germline loops: CDR1 SQVTM, CDR2 ANQGSEA. The CDR3 region is CSVEQRQETQYF. DNA for the CDR3: TGCAGCGTTGAGCAGCGGCAAGAGACCCAGTACTTC. Full variable domain (rest looked up from reference TRBV29-1 and TRBJ2-5): SAVISQKPSRDICQRGTSLTIQCQVDSQVTMMFWYRQQPGQSLTLIATANQGSEATYESGFVIDKFPISRPNLTFSTLTVSNMSPEDSSIYLCSVEQRQETQYFGPGTRLLVL.

Many counts were recorded for this clonotype. V is TRBV20-1 and J is TRBJ2-5, with 15 bases that match TRBD2. Trimming cost V 2 bases and J 5 bases; bases outside gene matches: 6. This CDR3 has 16 amino acids. Germline V gene lookup returns CDR1 DFQATT and CDR2 SNEGSKA (reference sequence). This CDR3 is CSARSRTSGGGETQYF. The DNA of the CDR3 is TGCAGTGCTAGATCCAGGACTAGCGGGGGGGGTGAGACCCAGTACTTC.

In its sample, this clonotype was seen many times. The chain combines TRBV28 with TRBJ1-1, with TRBD1 as a possible D gene (6 bases). This CDR3 contains 14 residues. V shed 4 bases and J shed 1 base, with 10 bases lying between them. Per germline, CDR1 MDHEN and CDR2 SYDVKM. The CDR3, as DNA: TGTGCCAGCAGTTCCTCACAGGGGAACACTGAAGCTTTCTTT. This codes for CASSSSQGNTEAFF.

This clonotype showed up many times. The chain carries TRBV3-1 and TRBJ1-5, with no clear D. Germline V gene data show CDR1 as LGHDT and CDR2 as YNNKEL (reference sequence). Trimming took off 3 bases at V and 8 bases at J, with 11 bases between the two ends. CDR3 length: 13 residues. CDR3: CASSQRGPEPQHF. The CDR3 coding sequence is TGTGCCAGCAGCCAGAGAGGGCCCGAGCCCCAGCATTTT.

This clonotype appeared a few times. The junction shows a germline mismatch at one end, possibly a read error. The rearrangement joins TRBV12-3 or TRBV12-4 to TRBJ1-5, with 7 bases that match TRBD1. The CDR3 runs to 17 residues. The CDR3 DNA reads TGTGCCAGCAGTTTAAAACGTGGAGGGGGCCAGGGACAGCCCCAGAATTTT. As protein: CASSLKRGGGQGQPQNF.

This clonotype has a count of ten or more. The chain is built from TRBV11-3 and TRBJ2-1; D remains ambiguous. Trimming shortened V by 5 bases and J by 13 bases, and 12 bases separated the two germline ends. Germline V lookup: CDR1 SGHNT, CDR2 YENEEA. There are 11 residues in the CDR3. CDR3 protein: CASSPGEKQFF. CDR3 DNA sequence: TGTGCCAGCAGCCCGGGTGAGAAACAGTTCTTC.

This clonotype was counted many times. V and J are TRBV11-2 and TRBJ1-1; D call uncertain. CDR3 length equals 12 residues. Trimming shortened V by 1 base and J by 14 bases, and 14 bases separated the two germline ends. The germline V gene encodes CDR1 SGHAT and CDR2 FQNNGV. The CDR3 DNA reads as TGTGCCAGCAGCTTAGGGCCCAAAAGGGCCTTCTTT. Residues: CASSLGPKRAFF.

In this sample, this clonotype turned up many times. The chain has TRBV12-3 or TRBV12-4 and TRBJ1-1; D not resolved. This CDR3 region has 15 residues. Trimming took off 3 bases at V and 4 bases at J, with 15 bases between the two ends. This CDR3 is CASSLRREGGTEAFF. The CDR3 DNA is TGTGCCAGCAGTTTGCGGAGAGAAGGTGGCACTGAAGCTTTCTTT.

This clonotype was counted at least ten times. The chain carries TRBV7-2 and TRBJ2-7; TRBD1 aligns across 8 bases. V lost 7 bases, J lost 5 bases, and 10 bases stayed unmatched. In germline, CDR1 is SGHTA, CDR2 FQGNSA. The CDR3 is 14 amino acids. CDR3 DNA sequence: TGTGCCAGCACCAGGGACAGGCGTCGGGACGAGCAGTACTTC. Protein sequence: CASTRDRRRDEQYF. The whole variable domain, filled in from reference TRBV7-2 and TRBJ2-7, reads GAGVSQSPSNKVTEKGKDVELRCDPISGHTALYWYRQSLGQGLEFLIYFQGNSAPDKSGLPSDRFSAERTGGSVSTLTIQRTQQEDSAVYLCASTRDRRRDEQYFGPGTRLTVT.

The rearrangement uses TRBV7-2 and TRBJ2-5; a possible D gene is TRBD1 (6 bases). The germline gives CDR1 SGHTA, CDR2 FQGNSA. This CDR3 is 13 amino acids long. V was shortened by 5 bases and J by 6 bases, with 13 bases between the two germline ends. This chain's CDR3 is CASSACTGKTQYF. The DNA for the CDR3 is TGTGCCAGCAGCGCCTGTACAGGGAAGACCCAGTACTTC.

This clonotype was counted many times. The V gene is TRBV7-2, the J gene TRBJ2-1, with 7 bases matching TRBD1. Germline assignment: CDR1 SGHTA and CDR2 FQGNSA. The CDR3 has 13 residues. With V trimmed by 6 bases and J by 5 bases, 4 bases remained unmatched. CDR3 protein: CASRKTGNNEQFF. The CDR3 coding sequence is TGTGCCAGCAGGAAGACAGGGAACAATGAGCAGTTCTTC.

This clonotype showed up many times. The chain joins TRBV10-2 to TRBJ1-1; D gene uncertain. Trimming removed 3 bases from V and 7 bases from J, with 12 bases in between. Germline V CDR1 and CDR2: WSHSY, SAAADI. This CDR3 has 13 amino acids. CDR3 nucleotides: TGCGCCAGCAGTGATAGGGTTATGGGTGAAGCTTTCTTT. Amino acids: CASSDRVMGEAFF.

This clonotype was picked up many times. V gene TRBV20-1 combines with J gene TRBJ2-3, with D perhaps matching TRBD2 (6 bases). Germline V lookup: CDR1 DFQATT, CDR2 SNEGSKA (reference sequence). The germline V and J ends were trimmed by 5 bases and 0 bases, with 15 bases remaining between them. The CDR3 has 15 amino acids. Here the CDR3 reads CSASQGGASTDTQYF. CDR3 in DNA: TGCAGTGCTTCCCAGGGCGGGGCCAGCACAGATACGCAGTATTTT.